This is a list of T cell receptor beta chains from one sample in a study of spatial heterogeneity in lung cancer. TCRdb reprocessed the 5' RACE reads with MiXCR, giving one entry per CDR3 protein. The table includes more than 10,000 distinct CDR3 sequences, about 5% detected once. The material sequenced was PBMCs, taken at surgery. Receptors were obtained from a male donor with early-stage non-small cell lung cancer. CDR3s include the opening cysteine and the closing phenylalanine or tryptophan. The D gene is left open where the match is weak. The size of a clone is reported for some rows only, either as once, few or many, or as a class for expanded clones.

clone size: many; D gene: NA; V gene: TRBV6-2/TRBV6-3; J gene: TRBJ1-2; CDR3 protein: CASSSDPIYGYTF; CDR3 DNA: TGTGCCAGCAGTTCTGACCCCATCTATGGCTACACCTTC
clone size: medium-sized; D gene: NA; V gene: TRBV3-1; J gene: TRBJ1-2; CDR3 protein: CASSQDLKGQSGYTF; CDR3 DNA: TGTGCCAGCAGCCAAGATCTAAAGGGGCAGAGTGGCTACACCTTC
clone size: many; D gene: TRBD1; V gene: TRBV13; J gene: TRBJ2-7; CDR3 protein: CASSPRDREAYEQYF; CDR3 DNA: TGTGCCAGCAGCCCTAGGGACAGGGAAGCCTACGAGCAGTACTTC
clone size: many; D gene: NA; V gene: TRBV7-2; J gene: TRBJ2-3; CDR3 protein: CASKDFHTQYF; CDR3 DNA: TGTGCCAGCAAGGATTTCCATACGCAGTATTTT
clone size: few; D gene: NA; V gene: TRBV29-1; J gene: TRBJ2-3; CDR3 protein: CSTFGEFADTQYF; CDR3 DNA: TGCAGCACATTCGGGGAGTTCGCAGATACGCAGTATTTT
clone size: many; D gene: NA; V gene: TRBV29-1; J gene: TRBJ1-4; CDR3 protein: CSSRDSAGEKLFF; CDR3 DNA: TGCAGCTCTCGGGACTCCGCGGGTGAAAAACTGTTTTTT
clone size: many; D gene: TRBD2; V gene: TRBV20-1; J gene: TRBJ2-1; CDR3 protein: CSANERGLYNEQFF; CDR3 DNA: TGCAGTGCTAATGAGCGGGGGCTTTACAATGAGCAGTTCTTC
clone size: many; D gene: NA; V gene: TRBV28; J gene: TRBJ1-2; CDR3 protein: CASSLSGYGYTF; CDR3 DNA: TGTGCCAGCAGTTTATCGGGCTATGGCTACACCTTC
clone size: medium-sized; D gene: NA; V gene: TRBV5-4; J gene: TRBJ2-3; CDR3 protein: CASSSQGGTDTQYF; CDR3 DNA: TGTGCCAGCAGCTCACAGGGCGGTACAGATACGCAGTATTTT
clone size: once; D gene: TRBD1; V gene: TRBV20-1; J gene: TRBJ1-5; CDR3 protein: CSASGTVNQPQHF; CDR3 DNA: TGCAGTGCCAGTGGGACAGTCAATCAGCCCCAGCATTTT
clone size: many; D gene: NA; V gene: TRBV7-2; J gene: TRBJ1-5; CDR3 protein: CASSLSPRVNQPQHF; CDR3 DNA: TGTGCCAGCAGCTTATCCCCCAGGGTGAATCAGCCCCAGCATTTT
clone size: many; D gene: NA; V gene: TRBV15; J gene: TRBJ1-2; CDR3 protein: CVTSSDDRRNYGYTF; CDR3 DNA: TGTGTCACCAGCAGTGATGACAGGAGAAACTATGGCTACACCTTC
clone size: few; D gene: TRBD2; V gene: TRBV29-1; J gene: TRBJ2-7; CDR3 protein: CSVAASGNYEQYF; CDR3 DNA: TGCAGCGTTGCTGCTAGCGGGAACTACGAGCAGTACTTC
clone size: many; D gene: NA; V gene: TRBV29-1; J gene: TRBJ1-2; CDR3 protein: CSVVVGALGYTF; CDR3 DNA: TGCAGCGTTGTCGTAGGGGCCTTAGGCTACACCTTC
clone size: many; D gene: NA; V gene: TRBV7-9; J gene: TRBJ1-2; CDR3 protein: CASSFTEEAAGYTF; CDR3 DNA: TGTGCCAGCAGCTTCACAGAGGAAGCGGCCGGCTACACCTTC
clone size: many; D gene: TRBD1; V gene: TRBV3-1; J gene: TRBJ2-5; CDR3 protein: CASSRDRQETQYF; CDR3 DNA: TGTGCCAGCAGCCGGGACAGGCAAGAGACCCAGTACTTC
clone size: many; D gene: NA; V gene: TRBV5-1; J gene: TRBJ2-1; CDR3 protein: CASSSVADNEQFF; CDR3 DNA: TGCGCCAGCAGCTCAGTAGCGGACAATGAGCAGTTCTTC
clone size: many; D gene: NA; V gene: TRBV28; J gene: TRBJ1-5; CDR3 protein: CASSSDQPQHF; CDR3 DNA: TGTGCCAGCAGTTCAGATCAGCCCCAGCATTTT
clone size: many; D gene: NA; V gene: TRBV28; J gene: TRBJ1-4; CDR3 protein: CASRQHGRTEKLFF; CDR3 DNA: TGTGCCAGCCGCCAACACGGGAGGACTGAAAAACTGTTTTTT
clone size: medium-sized; D gene: TRBD1; V gene: TRBV7-2; J gene: TRBJ1-2; CDR3 protein: CASSSGQGYGYTF; CDR3 DNA: TGTGCCAGCAGCTCGGGACAGGGCTATGGCTACACCTTC
clone size: NA; D gene: NA; V gene: TRBV7-2; J gene: TRBJ2-3; CDR3 protein: CASSTAGTTDTQYF; CDR3 DNA: TGTGCCAGCAGCACCGCTGGAACCACAGATACGCAGTATTTT
clone size: many; D gene: NA; V gene: TRBV28; J gene: TRBJ1-2; CDR3 protein: CASTGTVYGYTF; CDR3 DNA: TGTGCCAGCACCGGGACTGTCTATGGCTACACCTTC